This T cell receptor (beta chain) was obtained from a study of cytomegalovirus exposure and HLA in healthy donors. This clone was detected once. From germline, CDR1 is SGHNT and CDR2 YYREEE (reference sequence). CDR3 length: 14 residues. The ends were cut back, 1 base at V and 2 bases at J, with 7 bases in the middle. This PCR relied on a set of 60 Vbeta primers and 13 Jbeta primers. Measured with immunoSEQ multiplex PCR; TCRdb has only the in-frame clones, and not every one. The sample has some 180,000 clones; 80% are singletons. This sequence originates from a young woman in good health and CMV-seronegative. Sequencing used PBMCs. The chain recombines TRBV5-4 with TRBJ2-1, with TRBD2 as a possible D gene (5 bases). Here the CDR3 reads CASSLSGPYNEQFF. The CDR3 DNA is TGTGCCAGCAGCTTGAGCGGTCCCTACAATGAGCAGTTCTTC.